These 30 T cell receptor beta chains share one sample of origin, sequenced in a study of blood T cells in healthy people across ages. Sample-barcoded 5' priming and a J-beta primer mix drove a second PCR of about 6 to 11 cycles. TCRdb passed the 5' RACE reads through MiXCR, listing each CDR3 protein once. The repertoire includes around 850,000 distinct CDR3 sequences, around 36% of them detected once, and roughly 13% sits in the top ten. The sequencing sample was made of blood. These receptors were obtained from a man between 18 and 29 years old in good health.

The CDR3 here is CASSQGSSGGAADTQYF. The CDR3, as DNA: TGCGCCAGCAGCCAAGGCTCTAGCGGGGGGGCGGCAGATACGCAGTATTTT. V and J are TRBV4-1 and TRBJ2-3; 12 nucleotides match TRBD2. CDR1 is MGHRA and CDR2 is YSYEKL in the germline V gene. The CDR3 is made up of 17 amino acids. Trimming removed 1 base from V and 4 bases from J; junction bases left unmatched: 6.

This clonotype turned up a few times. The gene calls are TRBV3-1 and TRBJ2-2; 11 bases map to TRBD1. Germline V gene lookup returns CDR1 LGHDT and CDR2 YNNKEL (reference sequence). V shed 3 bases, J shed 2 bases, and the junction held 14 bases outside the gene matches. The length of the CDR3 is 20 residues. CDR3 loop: CASSHPDGQGANINTGELFF. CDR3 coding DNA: TGTGCCAGCAGCCACCCGGACGGACAGGGGGCGAATATTAACACCGGGGAGCTGTTTTTT. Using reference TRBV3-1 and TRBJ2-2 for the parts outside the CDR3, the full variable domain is DTAVSQTPKYLVTQMGNDKSIKCEQNLGHDTMYWYKQDSKKFLKIMFSYNNKELIINETVPNRFSPKSPDKAHLNLHINSLELGDSAVYFCASSHPDGQGANINTGELFFGEGSRLTVL.

CDR3 nucleotide sequence: TGTGCCAGCAGCCTTAGATCGGATAATTCACCCCTCCACTTT. Protein: CASSLRSDNSPLHF. This chain connects TRBV7-3 to TRBJ1-6; D unclear. Germline values: CDR1 SGHTA, CDR2 FQGTGA. CDR3 size: 14 residues. V dropped 5 bases and J dropped 5 bases, with 10 bases sitting between them.

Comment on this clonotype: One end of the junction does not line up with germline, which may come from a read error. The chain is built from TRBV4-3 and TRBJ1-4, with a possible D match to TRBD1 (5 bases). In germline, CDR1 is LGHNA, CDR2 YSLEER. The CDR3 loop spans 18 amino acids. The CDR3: CASNQDRALTAGSEKLFF. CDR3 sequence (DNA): TGCGCCAGCAACCAAGATCGGGCTCTGACAGCCGGTAGTGAAAAACTGTTTTTT.

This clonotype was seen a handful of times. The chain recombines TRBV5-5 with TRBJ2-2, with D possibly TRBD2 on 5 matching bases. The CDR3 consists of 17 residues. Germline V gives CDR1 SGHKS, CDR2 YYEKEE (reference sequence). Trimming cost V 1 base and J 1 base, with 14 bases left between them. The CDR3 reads CASSLWLVRGNTGELFF. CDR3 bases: TGTGCCAGCAGCTTGTGGTTGGTTCGGGGGAACACCGGGGAGCTGTTTTTT.

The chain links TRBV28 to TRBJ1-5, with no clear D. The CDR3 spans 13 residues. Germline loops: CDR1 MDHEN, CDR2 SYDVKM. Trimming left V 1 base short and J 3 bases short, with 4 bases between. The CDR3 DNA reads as TGTGCCAGCAGTTTATATGTCAATCAGCCCCAGCATTTT. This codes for CASSLYVNQPQHF. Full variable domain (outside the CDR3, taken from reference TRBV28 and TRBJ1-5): DVKVTQSSRYLVKRTGEKVFLECVQDMDHENMFWYRQDPGLGLRLIYFSYDVKMKEKGDIPEGYSVSREKKERFSLILESASTNQTSMYLCASSLYVNQPQHFGDGTRLSIL.

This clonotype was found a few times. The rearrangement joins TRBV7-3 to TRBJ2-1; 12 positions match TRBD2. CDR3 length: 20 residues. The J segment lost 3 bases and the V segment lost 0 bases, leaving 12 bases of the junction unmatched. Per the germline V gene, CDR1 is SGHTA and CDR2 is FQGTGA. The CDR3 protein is CASSLTKELAGGRYYNEQFF. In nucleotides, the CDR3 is TGTGCCAGCAGCTTAACGAAAGAACTAGCGGGGGGCCGTTACTACAATGAGCAGTTCTTC.

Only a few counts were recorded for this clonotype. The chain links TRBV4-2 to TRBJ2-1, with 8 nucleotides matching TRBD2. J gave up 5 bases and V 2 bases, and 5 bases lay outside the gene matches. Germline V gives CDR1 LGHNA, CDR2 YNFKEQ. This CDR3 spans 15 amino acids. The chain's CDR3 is CASSQFTSGHNEQFF. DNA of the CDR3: TGTGCCAGCAGCCAATTCACTAGCGGCCACAATGAGCAGTTCTTC.

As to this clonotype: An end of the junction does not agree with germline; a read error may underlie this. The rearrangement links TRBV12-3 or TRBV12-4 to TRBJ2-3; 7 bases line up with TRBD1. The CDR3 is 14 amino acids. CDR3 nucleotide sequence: TGTGCCAGCAGTCTTAGACAGGGCGCAGATGTGCAGTATTTC. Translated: CASSLRQGADVQYF.

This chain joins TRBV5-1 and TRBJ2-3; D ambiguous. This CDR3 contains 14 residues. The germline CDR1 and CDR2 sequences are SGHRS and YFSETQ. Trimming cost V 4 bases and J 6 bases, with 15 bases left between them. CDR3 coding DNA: TGCGCCAGCAGCCCCTTGGTCGTAACCGATACGCAGTATTTT. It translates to CASSPLVVTDTQYF.

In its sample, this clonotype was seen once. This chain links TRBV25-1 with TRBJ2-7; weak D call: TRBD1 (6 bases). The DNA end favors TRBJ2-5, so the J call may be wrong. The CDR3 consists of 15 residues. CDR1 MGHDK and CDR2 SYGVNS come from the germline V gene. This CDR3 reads CASSTPDSFRGTQYF. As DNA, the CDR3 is TGTGCCAGCAGCACACCGGACAGCTTCAGGGGGACCCAGTACTTC.

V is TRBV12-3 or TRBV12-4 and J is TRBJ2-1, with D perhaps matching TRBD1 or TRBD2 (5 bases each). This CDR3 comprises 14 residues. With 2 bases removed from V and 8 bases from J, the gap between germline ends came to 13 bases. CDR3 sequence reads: CASSLRQLRDEQFF. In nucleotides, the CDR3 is TGTGCCAGCAGTTTACGACAGTTGAGGGATGAGCAGTTCTTC.

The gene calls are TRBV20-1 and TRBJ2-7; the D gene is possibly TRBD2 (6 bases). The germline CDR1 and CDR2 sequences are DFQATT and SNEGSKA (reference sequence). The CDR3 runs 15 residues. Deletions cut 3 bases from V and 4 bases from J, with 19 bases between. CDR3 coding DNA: TGCAGTGCTAGGACGGACTGGGGGGATGGGTACGAGCAGTACTTC. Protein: CSARTDWGDGYEQYF.

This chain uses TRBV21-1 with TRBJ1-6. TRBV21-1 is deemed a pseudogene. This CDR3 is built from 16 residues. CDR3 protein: CASTPVSVTDNSPLHF. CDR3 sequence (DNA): TGTGCCAGCACTCCAGTATCCGTGACTGATAATTCACCCCTCCACTTT.

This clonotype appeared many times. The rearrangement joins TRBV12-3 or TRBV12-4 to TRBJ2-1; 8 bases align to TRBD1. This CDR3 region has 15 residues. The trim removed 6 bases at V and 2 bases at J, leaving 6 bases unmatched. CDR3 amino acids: CASRIRDRPYNEQFF. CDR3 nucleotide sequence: TGTGCCAGCAGGATCCGGGACAGGCCCTACAATGAGCAGTTCTTC.

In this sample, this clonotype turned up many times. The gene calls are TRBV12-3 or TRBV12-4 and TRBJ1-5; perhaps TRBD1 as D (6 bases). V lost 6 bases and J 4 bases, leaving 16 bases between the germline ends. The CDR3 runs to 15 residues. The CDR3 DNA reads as TGTGCCAGCAGCTTGGGGCAGGGGTTAAATCAGCCCCAGCATTTT. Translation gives CASSLGQGLNQPQHF.

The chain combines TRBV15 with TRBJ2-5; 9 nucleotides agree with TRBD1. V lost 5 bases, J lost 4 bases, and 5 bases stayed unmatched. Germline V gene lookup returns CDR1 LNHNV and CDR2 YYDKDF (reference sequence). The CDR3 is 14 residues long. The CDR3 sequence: CATSHRGRGETQYF. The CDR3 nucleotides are TGTGCCACCAGCCACAGGGGGCGCGGAGAGACCCAGTACTTC.

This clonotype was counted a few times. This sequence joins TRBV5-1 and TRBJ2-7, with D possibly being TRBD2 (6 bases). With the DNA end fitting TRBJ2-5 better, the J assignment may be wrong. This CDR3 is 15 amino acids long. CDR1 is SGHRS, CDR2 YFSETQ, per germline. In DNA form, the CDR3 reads TGCGCCAGCAGCTTGAGGCAGGGTGGAGGGGAGACCCAGTACTTC. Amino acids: CASSLRQGGGETQYF.

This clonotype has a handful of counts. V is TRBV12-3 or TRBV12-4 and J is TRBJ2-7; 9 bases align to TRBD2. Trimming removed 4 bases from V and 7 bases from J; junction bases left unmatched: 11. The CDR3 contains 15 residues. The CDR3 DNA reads TGTGCCAGCAGTTATAGCGGGGGAGGGGCCAATGAGCAGTACTTC. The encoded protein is CASSYSGGGANEQYF.

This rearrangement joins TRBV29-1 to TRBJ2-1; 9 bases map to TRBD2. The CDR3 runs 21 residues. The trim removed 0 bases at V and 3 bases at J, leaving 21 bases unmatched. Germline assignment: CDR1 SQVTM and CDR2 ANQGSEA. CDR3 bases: TGCAGCGTTGAAGAGGGGGGGTGGCTAGCGGGGTTCGGGGGTTTCTACAATGAGCAGTTCTTC. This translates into CSVEEGGWLAGFGGFYNEQFF.

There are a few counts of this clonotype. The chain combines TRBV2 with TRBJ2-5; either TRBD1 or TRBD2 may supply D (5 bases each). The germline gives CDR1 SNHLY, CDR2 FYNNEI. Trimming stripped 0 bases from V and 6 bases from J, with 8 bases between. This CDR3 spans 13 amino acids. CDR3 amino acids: CASSEAGVKTQYF. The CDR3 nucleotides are TGTGCCAGCAGTGAAGCGGGGGTTAAGACCCAGTACTTC. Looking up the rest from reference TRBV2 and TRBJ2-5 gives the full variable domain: EPEVTQTPSHQVTQMGQEVILRCVPISNHLYFYWYRQILGQKVEFLVSFYNNEISEKSEIFDDQFSVERPDGSNFTLKIRSTKLEDSAMYFCASSEAGVKTQYFGPGTRLLVL.

The CDR3 DNA follows: TGTGCCAGCAGTTTGGGCCTCTCAATCGGATACGAAGCTTTCTTT. It codes for CASSLGLSIGYEAFF. The chain carries TRBV12-3 or TRBV12-4 and TRBJ1-1; D gene unclear. V was clipped by 3 bases and J by 8 bases, with 19 bases between them. The CDR3 spans 15 residues.

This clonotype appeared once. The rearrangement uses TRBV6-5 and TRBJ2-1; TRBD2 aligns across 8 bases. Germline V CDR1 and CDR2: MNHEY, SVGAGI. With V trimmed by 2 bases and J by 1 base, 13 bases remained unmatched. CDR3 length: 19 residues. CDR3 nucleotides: TGTGCCAGCAGTTACCTCTCTCGCGCTGCGGGGGGATCCTACAATGAGCAGTTCTTC. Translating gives CASSYLSRAAGGSYNEQFF.

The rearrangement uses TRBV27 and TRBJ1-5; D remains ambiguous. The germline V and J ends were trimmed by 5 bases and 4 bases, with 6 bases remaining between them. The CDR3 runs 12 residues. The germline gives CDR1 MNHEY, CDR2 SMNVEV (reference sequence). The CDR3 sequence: CASSGWNQPQHF. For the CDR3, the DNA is TGTGCCAGCAGTGGGTGGAATCAGCCCCAGCATTTT.

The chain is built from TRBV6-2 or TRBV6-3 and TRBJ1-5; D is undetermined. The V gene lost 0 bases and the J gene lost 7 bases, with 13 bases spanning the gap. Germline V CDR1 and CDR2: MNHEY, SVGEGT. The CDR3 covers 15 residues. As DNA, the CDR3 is TGTGCCAGCAGTTACTCGAGTCCGGAGGGACAGCCCCAGCATTTT. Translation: CASSYSSPEGQPQHF.

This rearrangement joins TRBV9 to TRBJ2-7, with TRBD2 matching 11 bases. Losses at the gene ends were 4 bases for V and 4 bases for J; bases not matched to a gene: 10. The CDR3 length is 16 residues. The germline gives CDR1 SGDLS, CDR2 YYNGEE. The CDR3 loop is CASSSTSGGQGYEQYF. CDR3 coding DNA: TGTGCCAGCAGCTCTACTAGCGGGGGACAAGGGTACGAGCAGTACTTC.

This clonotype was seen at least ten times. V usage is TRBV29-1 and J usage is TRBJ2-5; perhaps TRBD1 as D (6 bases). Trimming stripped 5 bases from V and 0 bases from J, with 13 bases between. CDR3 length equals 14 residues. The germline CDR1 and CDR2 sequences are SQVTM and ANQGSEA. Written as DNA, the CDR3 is TGCAGCGTTCGGGCAGGGGCTTACCAAGAGACCCAGTACTTC. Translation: CSVRAGAYQETQYF.

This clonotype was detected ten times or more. CDR3 nucleotide sequence: TGCAGTGCTGGCCAGGGGGTTAGGCAGTATTTT. This encodes CSAGQGVRQYF. The chain combines TRBV20-1 with TRBJ2-3, with 7 bases fitting TRBD1. V was pared by 5 bases and J by 11 bases, with 7 bases of the junction left unmatched. CDR3 size: 11 residues. CDR1 and CDR2 (germline): DFQATT, SNEGSKA (reference sequence).

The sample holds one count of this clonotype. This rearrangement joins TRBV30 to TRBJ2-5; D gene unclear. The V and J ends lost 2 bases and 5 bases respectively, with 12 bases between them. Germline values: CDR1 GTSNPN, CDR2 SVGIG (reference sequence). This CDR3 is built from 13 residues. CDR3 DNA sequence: TGTGCCTGGAGTCGGACCTACGGCGAGACCCAGTACTTC. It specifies CAWSRTYGETQYF.

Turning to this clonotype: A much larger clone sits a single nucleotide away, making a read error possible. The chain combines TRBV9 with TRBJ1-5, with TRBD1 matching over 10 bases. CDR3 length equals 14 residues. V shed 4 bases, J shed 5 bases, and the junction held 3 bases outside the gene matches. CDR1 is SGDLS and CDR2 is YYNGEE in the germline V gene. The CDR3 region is CASSIGTGDQPQHF. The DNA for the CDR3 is TGTGCCAGCAGCATCGGGACAGGGGATCAGCCCCAGCATTTT.